This TCR beta chain was captured in a study of identical twins. Per germline, CDR1 SGHRS and CDR2 YFSETQ. V was shortened by 5 bases and J by 1 base, with 25 bases between the two germline ends. CDR3 length equals 20 residues. This clonotype came up many times. Template switching supplied a universal primer site; unique molecular identifiers were carried on the cDNA. One entry per CDR3 protein results from TCRdb running MiXCR on the 5' RACE reads. The table shows roughly 770,000 distinct CDR3 sequences, with about 20% occurring only once. The data were also submitted as part of a second study, on T cells expressing NK-cell markers.

This TCR derives from a woman in her late teens or twenties in good health. Sequenced sample: PBMCs. The chain joins TRBV5-1 to TRBJ1-6; weak D call: TRBD1 (6 bases). In DNA form, the CDR3 reads TGCGCCAGCAGAAGACTAAGGGACCAAGGGGGTGATTCCTATAATTCACCCCTCCACTTT. Translation: CASRRLRDQGGDSYNSPLHF.